Listed here are 28 T cell receptor beta chains from one sample, sequenced in a study of neurological immune-mediated disorders (dated by TCRdb to about 2019). Library prep was done by 5' RACE. TCRdb lists the instrument as Illumina HiSeq 2500. In TCRdb, the public reads were trimmed at Q25 with fastp and aligned with MiXCR, with productive beta chains retained. CDR3 protein duplicates are merged, each entry listing the most common genes and DNA. The table for this sample lists about 80,000 distinct CDR3 sequences; about 4.3% of them were counted only once. Together, the top ten hold approximately 5.8% of the sample. The time point label on this specimen signifies: longitudinal time-point 3. Specimen: PBMCs. Receptor source: an older woman with multiple sclerosis.

This clonotype has ten or more counts. The V and J genes are TRBV20-1 and TRBJ1-5, with D perhaps TRBD1 (5 bases). Germline V gene lookup returns CDR1 DFQATT and CDR2 SNEGSKA (reference sequence). V lost 5 bases and J 0 bases, leaving 17 bases between the germline ends. This CDR3 spans 16 amino acids. CDR3 coding DNA: TGCAGTGCTCGAAACTGGGACGGACATAGCAATCAGCCCCAGCATTTT. Translated: CSARNWDGHSNQPQHF.

This clonotype was found a few times. A single base separates this from a much larger clone, so it may be a read error. The rearrangement joins TRBV3-1 to TRBJ2-1, with 9 bases that match TRBD2. Germline CDR1 reads LGHDT; CDR2 reads YNNKEL (reference sequence). The V and J ends lost 0 bases and 1 base, in that order; junction bases with no gene match: 1. The CDR3 covers 16 residues. CDR3 loop: CASSQDTSGSYNEQFF. The CDR3 DNA sequence: TGTGCCAGCAGCCAAGATACTAGCGGGTCCTACAATGAGCAGTTCTTC.

This clonotype was counted many times. V usage is TRBV29-1 and J usage is TRBJ2-3; no firm D call. CDR3 size: 11 residues. V was trimmed by 7 bases and J by 3 bases, leaving 8 bases between them. Germline lookup yields CDR1 SQVTM and CDR2 ANQGSEA. CDR3 amino acids: CSGTRTDTQYF. CDR3 sequence (DNA): TGCAGCGGCACTCGGACAGATACGCAGTATTTT.

In its sample, this clonotype was seen many times. The chain recombines TRBV20-1 with TRBJ1-5, with D maybe TRBD1 (6 bases). V lost 1 base to trimming and J lost 3 bases, with 13 bases between them. CDR1 is DFQATT, CDR2 SNEGSKA, per germline (reference sequence). The CDR3 loop spans 15 amino acids. This CDR3 is CSARAGQLPNQPQHF. In DNA, the CDR3 is TGCAGTGCTAGAGCTGGACAGCTACCCAATCAGCCCCAGCATTTT.

This clonotype was detected many times. This chain joins TRBV5-1 and TRBJ2-7; 10 bases align to TRBD1. The length of the CDR3 is 16 residues. CDR1 is SGHRS and CDR2 is YFSETQ in the germline V gene. The V and J ends lost 4 bases and 3 bases, in that order; junction bases with no gene match: 10. The CDR3 nucleotides read TGCGCCAGCAGCGCGACCGGGACAGGGGTTAACTACGAGCAGTACTTC. It codes for CASSATGTGVNYEQYF.

There are many counts of this clonotype. V is TRBV5-6 and J is TRBJ2-1; 10 bases are a match to TRBD2. The CDR3 length is 15 residues. The trim removed 4 bases at V and 6 bases at J, leaving 7 bases unmatched. Germline values: CDR1 SGHDT, CDR2 YYEEEE. The CDR3 reads CASSAGLAEFNEQFF. In DNA, the CDR3 is TGTGCCAGCAGCGCCGGACTAGCGGAGTTCAATGAGCAGTTCTTC.

This clonotype was seen a handful of times. This chain connects TRBV6-1 to TRBJ2-7; 8 bases align to TRBD2. V lost 2 bases, J lost 3 bases, and 3 bases stayed unmatched. There are 14 residues in the CDR3. Germline CDR1 MNHNS, CDR2 SASEGT. CDR3 region: CASSERGGNYEQYF. The DNA of the CDR3 is TGTGCCAGCAGTGAACGCGGGGGGAACTACGAGCAGTACTTC.

This clonotype has a count of ten or more. The chain links TRBV7-2 to TRBJ2-3; perhaps TRBD1 as D (5 bases). Germline CDR1 SGHTA, CDR2 FQGNSA. V was trimmed by 5 bases and J by 6 bases, leaving 15 bases between them. The CDR3 is 14 amino acids. The CDR3 loop reads CASSLLTGFDTQYF. CDR3 sequence (DNA): TGTGCCAGCAGCCTTCTTACAGGATTCGATACGCAGTATTTT. The variable domain in full, with the rest retrieved from reference TRBV7-2 and TRBJ2-3, is GAGVSQSPSNKVTEKGKDVELRCDPISGHTALYWYRQSLGQGLEFLIYFQGNSAPDKSGLPSDRFSAERTGGSVSTLTIQRTQQEDSAVYLCASSLLTGFDTQYFGPGTRLTVL.

This clonotype occurred many times. The J gene is TRBJ1-6, the V gene TRBV5-1, with 11 bases aligning to TRBD1. Trimming removed 4 bases from V and 11 bases from J; junction bases left unmatched: 8. The CDR3 consists of 15 residues. Germline V gene sequence: CDR1 SGHRS, CDR2 YFSETQ. The CDR3 DNA reads as TGCGCCAGCAGCAGAGGACAGGGGGCCGCCCCACCCCTCCACTTT. Translating it yields CASSRGQGAAPPLHF.

The chain joins TRBV20-1 to TRBJ1-1; D is uncertain. From germline, CDR1 is DFQATT and CDR2 SNEGSKA (reference sequence). The V end was cut by 3 bases, the J end by 0 bases, with 14 bases between. The CDR3 is 15 residues long. CDR3 DNA: TGCAGTGCTAGGTACCCTAATGCCCTGAACACTGAAGCTTTCTTT. It is translated as CSARYPNALNTEAFF.

In regard to this clonotype: Just one base apart from a much larger clone, this may be a read error. The rearrangement uses TRBV20-1 and TRBJ1-6, with D hard to call. CDR3 size: 14 residues. CDR1 DFQATT and CDR2 SNEGSKA come from the germline V gene (reference sequence). The V end was cut by 0 bases, the J end by 11 bases, with 14 bases between. In DNA, the CDR3 is TGCAGTGCTAGAGATGGTCCATGTCGGGCACCCCTCCACTTT. Encoded protein: CSARDGPCRAPLHF.

Many counts were recorded for this clonotype. This chain connects TRBV5-1 to TRBJ2-7; D unclear. Germline V lookup: CDR1 SGHRS, CDR2 YFSETQ. V lost 0 bases and J 1 base, leaving 5 bases between the germline ends. CDR3 length equals 13 residues. The CDR3 DNA follows: TGCGCCAGCAGCTTGGACGGATCCTACGAGCAGTACTTC. It codes for CASSLDGSYEQYF.

This clonotype has ten or more counts. CDR3 nucleotide sequence: TGTGCCAGCAGCTTGAACGGACAGGGCGGCACTGAAGCTTTCTTT. Translated, it gives CASSLNGQGGTEAFF. V usage is TRBV7-9 and J usage is TRBJ1-1; 8 nucleotides match TRBD1. CDR1 is SEHNR, CDR2 FQNEAQ, per germline (reference sequence). V was pared by 3 bases and J by 4 bases, with 7 bases of the junction left unmatched. The length of the CDR3 is 15 residues.

This clonotype came up many times. The V and J genes are TRBV5-1 and TRBJ2-7; tentatively, D is TRBD1 (6 bases). V was clipped by 0 bases and J by 7 bases, with 20 bases between them. CDR3 length: 16 residues. Germline V lookup: CDR1 SGHRS, CDR2 YFSETQ. The CDR3 sequence: CASSLAPTGPPLEQYF. The DNA of the CDR3 is TGCGCCAGCAGCTTGGCTCCGACAGGCCCTCCGCTGGAGCAGTACTTC.

The sample holds many counts of this clonotype. The chain employs TRBV20-1 and TRBJ1-1; 8 nucleotides line up with TRBD1. The CDR3 consists of 15 residues. The germline V gene has CDR1 DFQATT and CDR2 SNEGSKA (reference sequence). V gave up 4 bases and J gave up 6 bases; unmatched junction bases: 13. CDR3 in amino acids: CSAKEGGRGPAEAFF. Here the CDR3 DNA reads TGCAGTGCTAAGGAGGGAGGCAGGGGGCCCGCTGAAGCTTTCTTT.

The sample holds many counts of this clonotype. J is TRBJ1-5 and V is TRBV5-1, with D perhaps TRBD1 (5 bases). The V gene lost 4 bases and the J gene lost 0 bases, with 11 bases spanning the gap. The CDR3 covers 15 residues. Germline V CDR1 and CDR2: SGHRS, YFSETQ. Here the CDR3 reads CASSPGPYSNQPQHF. In DNA, the CDR3 is TGCGCCAGCAGCCCAGGGCCCTATAGCAATCAGCCCCAGCATTTT.

This clonotype appeared many times. The rearrangement links TRBV9 to TRBJ2-7; D is possibly TRBD1 or TRBD2 (5 bases each). The ends were cut back, 0 bases at V and 6 bases at J, with 13 bases in the middle. The CDR3 runs 14 residues. Germline CDR1 is SGDLS and CDR2 is YYNGEE. The CDR3 protein is CASSVDPGPAEQYF. CDR3 DNA: TGTGCCAGCAGCGTAGACCCGGGACCGGCCGAGCAGTACTTC.

This clonotype was seen repeatedly, ten times or more. Here the CDR3 DNA reads TGTGCCAGCAGGTGGGGGGGAACCGGTCAAGAGACCCAGTACTTC. It yields the protein CASRWGGTGQETQYF. The V gene is TRBV6-5, the J gene TRBJ2-5, with TRBD2 matching 7 bases. V lost 6 bases, J lost 2 bases, and 9 bases stayed unmatched. Germline V gives CDR1 MNHEY, CDR2 SVGAGI. There are 15 residues in the CDR3.

This clonotype was recorded at least ten times. V and J are TRBV18 and TRBJ2-7; 7 positions agree with TRBD1. The length of the CDR3 is 14 residues. Germline CDR1 is KGHSH and CDR2 is LQKENI. The V gene end was trimmed by 2 bases and the J gene end by 2 bases; junction bases not matched to a gene: 3. CDR3 residues: CASSPDTGAYEQYF. In DNA form, the CDR3 reads TGTGCCAGCTCACCAGACACAGGGGCCTACGAGCAGTACTTC.

J is TRBJ2-7 and V is TRBV5-6; 8 positions agree with TRBD1. Trimming at V came to 3 bases and at J to 6 bases, leaving 11 bases not matched to a gene. This CDR3 has 15 residues. Germline CDR1 reads SGHDT; CDR2 reads YYEEEE. CDR3 nucleotide sequence: TGTGCCAGCAGCTCAGGGGCAGGGGGCTGGGCCGAGCAGTACTTC. Protein product: CASSSGAGGWAEQYF. Filled out from reference TRBV5-6 and TRBJ2-7, the complete variable domain reads DAGVTQSPTHLIKTRGQQVTLRCSPKSGHDTVSWYQQALGQGPQFIFQYYEEEERQRGNFPDRFSGHQFPNYSSELNVNALLLGDSALYLCASSSGAGGWAEQYFGPGTRLTVT.

This clonotype was seen ten or more times. CDR3 DNA sequence: TGTGCCAGCAGCATTGACAGGGGAAATGAAAAACTGTTTTTT. Translation gives CASSIDRGNEKLFF. V and J are TRBV5-6 and TRBJ1-4, with 8 nucleotides matching TRBD1. J was trimmed by 5 bases and V by 4 bases; bases with no gene match: 4. The CDR3 runs 14 residues. Germline V CDR1 and CDR2: SGHDT, YYEEEE.

This clonotype was recorded many times. This chain joins TRBV6-5 and TRBJ2-3, with D tentatively TRBD1 (6 bases). The germline V gene has CDR1 MNHEY and CDR2 SVGAGI. This CDR3 region has 15 residues. Trimming left V 4 bases short and J 1 base short, with 12 bases between. The CDR3 loop reads CASSSLGAGTDTQYF. The CDR3 bases are TGTGCCAGCAGTTCCCTGGGGGCCGGCACAGATACGCAGTATTTT.

This clonotype has ten or more counts. The chain is built from TRBV18 and TRBJ2-7; maybe TRBD1 (6 bases). Trimming shortened V by 5 bases and J by 1 base, and 12 bases separated the two germline ends. In germline, CDR1 is KGHSH, CDR2 LQKENI. The CDR3 has 14 amino acids. DNA of the CDR3: TGTGCCAGCTCATCCCGGACAGTTTCCTACGAGCAGTACTTC. Encoded protein: CASSSRTVSYEQYF.

This clonotype was observed a handful of times. V and J are TRBV7-2 and TRBJ1-1; D unresolved. This CDR3 spans 13 amino acids. Germline V lookup: CDR1 SGHTA, CDR2 FQGNSA. Trimming removed 1 base from V and 5 bases from J, with 8 bases in between. In nucleotides, the CDR3 is TGTGCCAGCAGCTTAGGAGGGCGTACTGAAGCTTTCTTT. This translates into CASSLGGRTEAFF. Supplemented by reference TRBV7-2 and TRBJ1-1, the full variable domain reads GAGVSQSPSNKVTEKGKDVELRCDPISGHTALYWYRQSLGQGLEFLIYFQGNSAPDKSGLPSDRFSAERTGGSVSTLTIQRTQQEDSAVYLCASSLGGRTEAFFGQGTRLTVV.

In its sample, this clonotype was seen many times. CDR3 protein: CATSGRQASSEKLFF. The CDR3 DNA reads as TGTGCCACCAGCGGAAGACAGGCATCGTCGGAAAAACTGTTTTTT. The J gene is TRBJ1-4, the V gene TRBV15; perhaps TRBD1 as D (6 bases). Germline CDR1 and CDR2: LNHNV and YYDKDF (reference sequence). The CDR3 contains 15 residues. V lost 5 bases and J lost 8, with 18 bases in between.

The chain recombines TRBV18 with TRBJ2-5, with 7 bases aligning to TRBD1. CDR1 is KGHSH and CDR2 is LQKENI in the germline V gene. The trim removed 6 bases at V and 2 bases at J, leaving 21 bases unmatched. The CDR3 consists of 19 residues. CDR3 sequence reads: CASSGEFKGATYSQETQYF. The CDR3 DNA follows: TGTGCCAGCTCCGGCGAATTTAAGGGGGCCACTTATTCTCAAGAGACCCAGTACTTC. The full variable domain, with the rest looked up from reference TRBV18 and TRBJ2-5, is NAGVMQNPRHLVRRRGQEARLRCSPMKGHSHVYWYRQLPEEGLKFMVYLQKENIIDESGMPKERFSAEFPKEGPSILRIQQVVRGDSAAYFCASSGEFKGATYSQETQYFGPGTRLLVL.

This clonotype was seen repeatedly, ten times or more. This chain uses TRBV5-1 with TRBJ1-1; 7 bases are a match to TRBD1. The ends lost 3 bases at V and 10 bases at J; junction bases unmatched: 9. This CDR3 is built from 13 residues. In germline, CDR1 is SGHRS, CDR2 YFSETQ. CDR3 nucleotide sequence: TGCGCCAGCAGCTCGGCCCGACAGGGACGAGCTTTCTTT. As protein: CASSSARQGRAFF. Using reference TRBV5-1 and TRBJ1-1 for the parts outside the CDR3, the full variable domain is KAGVTQTPRYLIKTRGQQVTLSCSPISGHRSVSWYQQTPGQGLQFLFEYFSETQRNKGNFPGRFSGRQFSNSRSEMNVSTLELGDSALYLCASSSARQGRAFFGQGTRLTVV.

In the case of this clonotype: One base away lies a much larger clone, so this may be a sequencing read error. The chain couples TRBV12-3 or TRBV12-4 to TRBJ2-4, with unresolved D. The CDR3 spans 14 residues. The V gene lost 4 bases and the J gene lost 6 bases, with 13 bases spanning the gap. DNA for the CDR3: TGTGCCAGCAGTTGTGTCGACCTGCCAAACATTCAGTACTTC. Its translation is CASSCVDLPNIQYF.